This entry features one TCR beta chain sequence. This clone occurred a few times. Its antigen has not been determined. No clone much larger than this one lies a single base away; base qualities are absent. The immunoSEQ Assay, a bias-controlled multiplex PCR, was used to amplify TCRbeta CDR3 regions from genomic DNA. From the authors' description of their analysis: The number of nucleated cells in each sample was estimated by amplification of reference gene primers within the assay. To quantify the absolute abundance of each unique TCRbeta CDR3 rearrangement, sequence reads were collapsed and filtered. For each sample, productive Simpson clonality was calculated as the square root of Simpson's diversity index across productive rearrangements. TCRdb's version of the immuneACCESS table is confined to in-frame rearrangements and falls short of the full clone set. An unresolved V gene accounts for under half of the shortfall where checked; the remainder is of unknown origin. The V and J calls and the clone size are those of that table, but D and trimming were determined from the DNA. Counted in this sample were hundreds of thousands of clones; more than 80% of them appeared once. The top ten clonotypes cover 7.5% of the sample.

The V end loses 1 base and the J end loses 7 bases, and a stretch of 16 bases separates them. Taken from the germline V gene, the CDR1 and CDR2 loops are SGHTA and FQGNSA. Including cysteine and phenylalanine, the CDR3 has 15 amino acids. Solely the CDR3 DNA is kept, with 45 bases framed from the first base. At one collaborating source in Seattle, patients were enrolled during active infection and were followed longitudinally through the course of disease. Each collaborating institution followed its own protocols to collect whole blood in K2EDTA tubes. For TCRbeta analysis, collaborators shipped samples in one of three forms: frozen whole blood, isolated PBMCs, or DNA extracted from either of those sample types. These data belong to a study of blood T cell repertoires in COVID-19 (dated by TCRdb to 2020 to 2021). About the investigation overall: Samples from collaborators originated in the United States, Italy and Spain and spanned both the acute and convalescent phases of COVID-19. Deeply sampled blood TCRbeta repertoires from subjects exposed to, actively infected with, or recovered from COVID-19 were included in the dataset. The prospective study material was composed of cDNA or gDNA derived from T cells, B-cell-depleted T cells, or PBMCs. Sample metadata almost always included a de-identified subject ID, COVID-19 status, age in years and sex. The repertoires were released in a freely available public database intended as a resource for research on the immune response to SARS-CoV-2. The samples were drawn from the first 160 participants of the ongoing ImmuneRACE study and from 1,254 subjects provided by 6 global collaborators. Where available, HLA class I and class II types were obtained from metadata supplied by the sample provider rather than from assay-based typing.

Findings and caveats that apply to the study as a whole: Clinical and demographic metadata were provided uncurated, with the amount varying by source and participant.

Sequenced material: peripheral blood. Here the chain combines TRBV7-2 and TRBJ1-2; possibly the D gene is TRBD1, per 6 matching bases. The sequence came from a woman older than 75 with COVID-19, enrolled during active disease. The CDR3 region has the sequence CASSLGWYGGGGYTF. The bases read TGTGCCAGCAGCTTAGGATGGTATGGGGGCGGTGGCTACACCTTC.